The T cell receptor (beta chain) described here comes from a study of cytomegalovirus exposure and HLA in healthy donors. Study-level findings and limits: The classifier was said to identify cytomegalovirus status with high specificity and sensitivity. Some TCR beta chains (about 180 of them) were listed as cytomegalovirus-associated.

This clone was seen only a few times. Antigen unknown. 60 Vbeta and 13 Jbeta primers were used in PCR. The data were produced by immunoSEQ multiplex PCR, yet TCRdb's version contains in-frame clones alone and is incomplete. The table records about 180,000 clones, roughly 76% of them present only once. The CDR3 covers 15 residues. V gave up 4 bases and J gave up 9 bases, with 19 bases separating them. Germline CDR1 SGHVS, CDR2 FNYEAQ. This chain links TRBV7-6 with TRBJ2-4; no definite D call. The sequencing sample was made of PBMCs. This sequence originates from a woman aged 18-29 years in good health and CMV-seropositive. The CDR3 DNA reads TGTGCCAGCAGCTCAGAATCAGGCAGCCCGTTCATTCAGTACTTC. It specifies CASSSESGSPFIQYF.